This entry features one T cell receptor (beta chain) sequence. Sequenced by immunoSEQ multiplex PCR; TCRdb stores in-frame clones only, minus some. The sample records roughly 400,000 clones, approximately 92% being singletons. This entry belongs to a study of control samples from healthy donors and cancer patients. Between the trimmed V and J ends, which lost 1 base and 5 bases, there was a span of 6 bases. The CDR3 runs 13 residues. CDR1 SEHNR and CDR2 FQNEAQ come from the germline V gene (reference sequence). The chain uses TRBV7-9 and TRBJ2-1, with D unresolved. This clonotype was obtained from a man aged 40-50 years with head and neck cancer. Sequenced: PBMCs. The CDR3 sequence: CASSLGANNEQFF. The CDR3 coding sequence is TGTGCCAGCAGCTTAGGGGCCAACAATGAGCAGTTCTTC.